These 23 T cell receptor beta chains came from one sample sequenced in a study of cytomegalovirus exposure and HLA in healthy donors. Primers: 60 Vbeta forward and 13 Jbeta reverse. Sequencing used immunoSEQ multiplex PCR; TCRdb keeps in-frame clones, though not all of them. The table shows 160,000 or so clones, with 78% occurring only once. Sequenced sample: PBMCs. All receptors derive from a woman in her thirties or forties in good health and CMV-seronegative.

The genes are TRBV7-7 and TRBJ2-3; TRBD1 matches 8 bases. The germline CDR1 and CDR2 sequences are SSHAT and FNYEAQ (reference sequence). The J segment lost 6 bases and the V segment lost 2 bases, leaving 7 bases of the junction unmatched. CDR3 length: 15 residues. DNA for the CDR3: TGTGCCAGCAGCTTATCAGGGGGCTTAAGGGATACGCAGTATTTT. Translated: CASSLSGGLRDTQYF.

The CDR3 here is CASSSGTGDTGELFF. CDR3 coding DNA: TGTGCCAGCAGTTCCGGGACAGGGGACACCGGGGAGCTGTTTTTT. V usage is TRBV6-1 and J usage is TRBJ2-2, with 10 nucleotides matching TRBD1. Trimming cost V 5 bases and J 3 bases; bases outside gene matches: 3. This CDR3 is 15 amino acids long. Germline loops: CDR1 MNHNS, CDR2 SASEGT.

The chain couples TRBV4-1 to TRBJ2-5; no clear D. From germline, CDR1 is MGHRA and CDR2 YSYEKL. V was shortened by 1 base and J by 4 bases, with 10 bases between the two germline ends. The length of the CDR3 is 14 residues. The CDR3 coding sequence is TGCGCCAGCAGCCAAGCGGATAGCTCAGAGACCCAGTACTTC. Translating it yields CASSQADSSETQYF.

This sequence joins TRBV19 and TRBJ2-7; no firm D call. The germline gives CDR1 LNHDA, CDR2 SQIVND (reference sequence). The CDR3 loop spans 12 amino acids. V was pared by 5 bases and J by 3 bases, with 8 bases between. The CDR3 coding sequence is TGTGCCAGTAGTCCCCCCAACTACGAGCAGTACTTC. This codes for CASSPPNYEQYF.

This clone was found a few times. DNA for the CDR3: TGTGCTGCGCTTCCGACAGGGAACTATGGCTACACCTTC. Translating it yields CAALPTGNYGYTF. V and J are TRBV2 and TRBJ1-2; 7 nucleotides align to TRBD1. CDR3 size: 13 residues. Germline V CDR1 and CDR2: SNHLY, FYNNEI.

The chain recombines TRBV4-1 with TRBJ2-5, with TRBD2 matching 8 bases. The CDR3 is 17 residues long. Germline assignment: CDR1 MGHRA and CDR2 YSYEKL. V was clipped by 0 bases and J by 2 bases; unmatched bases: 8. DNA for the CDR3: TGCGCCAGCAGCCAAGAACGGGGGGGCGGGGGGCAAGAGACCCAGTACTTC. Protein: CASSQERGGGGQETQYF.

This chain connects TRBV2 to TRBJ1-5; the D gene is possibly TRBD1 (5 bases). The CDR3 length is 12 residues. V lost 6 bases and J lost 9, with 12 bases in between. Germline CDR1 is SNHLY and CDR2 is FYNNEI. CDR3 protein: CASSQGLPPQHF. The CDR3 DNA sequence: TGTGCCAGCAGCCAGGGCCTGCCGCCCCAGCATTTT.

The rearrangement links TRBV2 to TRBJ1-6, with D maybe TRBD1 (5 bases). The CDR3 totals 18 residues. Germline V gene lookup returns CDR1 SNHLY and CDR2 FYNNEI. V was trimmed by 8 bases and J by 9 bases, leaving 29 bases between them. The CDR3 DNA is TGTGCCAGCCTCCCACGCGGGACGGAGCTATTCTTCGCTTCACCCCTCCACTTT. It codes for CASLPRGTELFFASPLHF.

This sequence joins TRBV2 and TRBJ2-3; TRBD2 aligns across 14 bases. The germline CDR1 and CDR2 sequences are SNHLY and FYNNEI. The length of the CDR3 is 17 residues. J was trimmed by 3 bases and V by 3 bases; bases with no gene match: 5. The CDR3: CASSDSWTSGRTDTQYF. For the CDR3, the DNA is TGTGCCAGCAGTGACTCTTGGACTAGCGGGAGGACAGATACGCAGTATTTT.

The chain links TRBV5-1 to TRBJ2-7, with D perhaps TRBD2 (5 bases). The CDR3 has 14 residues. The germline CDR1 and CDR2 sequences are SGHRS and YFSETQ. The V end lost 0 bases, the J end lost 6 bases, and 13 bases lay between the germline ends. The CDR3 loop is CASSLDGRRGEQYF. The CDR3 nucleotides are TGCGCCAGCAGCTTGGATGGACGACGGGGCGAGCAGTACTTC.

This chain joins TRBV28 and TRBJ2-3, with D possibly TRBD2 on 5 matching bases. The CDR3 has 12 amino acids. The germline gives CDR1 MDHEN, CDR2 SYDVKM. V was clipped by 8 bases and J by 4 bases, with 10 bases between them. The CDR3 region has the DNA TGTGCCAGCGGTGTTAGCGCAGATACGCAGTATTTT. The encoded protein is CASGVSADTQYF.

V is TRBV6-5 and J is TRBJ1-1; D uncertain. Trimming cost V 10 bases and J 3 bases, with 12 bases left between them. This CDR3 has 12 amino acids. The V gene's germline CDR1 is MNHEY and CDR2 SVGAGI. The CDR3 DNA follows: TGTGCCACCCGTTTCGGGGACACTGAAGCTTTCTTT. This gives the protein CATRFGDTEAFF.

This clone has a single count. The genes are TRBV5-1 and TRBJ2-3; D is perhaps TRBD1 (5 bases). The V end lost 0 bases, the J end lost 2 bases, and 7 bases lay between the germline ends. From germline, CDR1 is SGHRS and CDR2 YFSETQ. This CDR3 contains 14 residues. CDR3 in amino acids: CASSLEGSTDTQYF. The CDR3 DNA follows: TGCGCCAGCAGCTTGGAGGGGTCCACAGATACGCAGTATTTT.

The chain couples TRBV7-2 to TRBJ1-1; D is perhaps TRBD1 (6 bases). Trimming left V 5 bases short and J 1 base short, with 8 bases between. The CDR3 has 13 amino acids. Germline CDR1 reads SGHTA; CDR2 reads FQGNSA. The CDR3 spells CASSLDRNTEAFF. In DNA form, the CDR3 reads TGTGCCAGCAGCCTGGACAGGAACACTGAAGCTTTCTTT.

The V gene is TRBV7-8, the J gene TRBJ1-5, with 12 bases lining up with TRBD1. Germline lookup yields CDR1 SGHVS and CDR2 FQNEAQ. The CDR3 totals 15 residues. Trimming removed 5 bases from V and 7 bases from J; junction bases left unmatched: 6. The CDR3 here is CASSIGTGGRQPQHF. CDR3 DNA sequence: TGTGCCAGCAGCATTGGGACAGGGGGCAGACAGCCCCAGCATTTT.

The chain couples TRBV18 to TRBJ2-1, with D possibly matching TRBD1 (5 bases). The CDR3 has 14 amino acids. From germline, CDR1 is KGHSH and CDR2 LQKENI. V gave up 3 bases and J gave up 6 bases, with 12 bases separating them. CDR3 nucleotides: TGTGCCAGCTCACCCGACAGCTCCCTCAATGAGCAGTTCTTC. Translating it yields CASSPDSSLNEQFF.

The V call is TRBV5-4, the J call TRBJ1-2; no definite D call. The CDR3 is 15 amino acids. V lost 1 base, J lost 5 bases, and 15 bases lay in between. Germline lookup yields CDR1 SGHNT and CDR2 YYREEE (reference sequence). CDR3 loop: CASSLKRSVVYGYTF. The CDR3 coding sequence is TGTGCCAGCAGCTTGAAGAGGAGCGTCGTTTATGGCTACACCTTC.

The genes are TRBV7-2 and TRBJ2-7; D is ambiguous. The germline CDR1 and CDR2 sequences are SGHTA and FQGNSA. This CDR3 is built from 14 residues. Trimming removed 1 base at V and 1 base at J, with 8 bases between. The CDR3 nucleotides are TGTGCCAGCAGCTTAGAAACAGCATCCTACGAGCAGTACTTC. Its protein product is CASSLETASYEQYF.

The chain uses TRBV5-6 and TRBJ2-7, with D perhaps matching TRBD1 (6 bases). Trimming took 5 bases from V and 2 from J, leaving 14 bases between them. The length of the CDR3 is 14 residues. CDR1 and CDR2 from the germline V gene are SGHDT and YYEEEE. The CDR3 here is CASRGRDIPYEQYF. The CDR3 DNA reads TGTGCCAGCAGGGGCCGGGACATCCCCTACGAGCAGTACTTC.

The chain links TRBV2 to TRBJ1-6; D remains ambiguous. Trimming pared 1 base from V and 5 bases from J, leaving 6 bases between. The CDR3 extends over 14 amino acids. The V gene's germline CDR1 is SNHLY and CDR2 FYNNEI. CDR3 sequence reads: CASSEVADNSPLHF. The CDR3 DNA reads TGTGCCAGCAGTGAAGTAGCGGATAATTCACCCCTCCACTTT. Combining the CDR3 with reference TRBV2 and TRBJ1-6 gives the whole variable domain EPEVTQTPSHQVTQMGQEVILRCVPISNHLYFYWYRQILGQKVEFLVSFYNNEISEKSEIFDDQFSVERPDGSNFTLKIRSTKLEDSAMYFCASSEVADNSPLHFGNGTRLTVT.

The rearrangement joins TRBV18 to TRBJ1-2; D remains ambiguous. The V gene lost 0 bases and the J gene lost 4 bases, with 9 bases spanning the gap. The germline gives CDR1 KGHSH, CDR2 LQKENI. This CDR3 has 14 amino acids. The CDR3 protein is CASSPPALPYGYTF. In nucleotides, the CDR3 is TGTGCCAGCTCACCACCAGCCCTACCCTATGGCTACACCTTC. Complete variable domain (other parts from reference TRBV18 and TRBJ1-2): NAGVMQNPRHLVRRRGQEARLRCSPMKGHSHVYWYRQLPEEGLKFMVYLQKENIIDESGMPKERFSAEFPKEGPSILRIQQVVRGDSAAYFCASSPPALPYGYTFGSGTRLTVV.

V is TRBV7-9 and J is TRBJ2-5, with 10 bases that match TRBD2. The DNA end is a closer match to TRBJ2-7, so the J assignment may be wrong. The CDR3 sequence is 17 residues long. Germline V gene sequence: CDR1 SEHNR, CDR2 FQNEAQ (reference sequence). CDR3 sequence reads: CASSLGRGSGGWYEQYF. The CDR3 DNA sequence: TGTGCCAGCAGCCTTGGCCGGGGTAGCGGGGGGTGGTACGAGCAGTACTTC.

The V and J genes are TRBV6-1 and TRBJ1-2; tentative D call: TRBD1 (6 bases). The germline V gene encodes CDR1 MNHNS and CDR2 SASEGT. The CDR3 is made up of 14 amino acids. V was clipped by 3 bases and J by 4 bases, with 12 bases between them. CDR3 bases: TGTGCCAGCAGTGACGGGCAGGGGATCTATGGCTACACCTTC. It codes for CASSDGQGIYGYTF.